The 27 T cell receptor beta chains in this list originate from one sample, sequenced in a study of T-cell reconstitution after alpha-beta-depleted transplantation in children. The authors prepared the TCRbeta library with unique molecular identifiers. TCRdb re-derived calls from the PCR reads in MiXCR, one entry per CDR3 protein. This table has hundreds of thousands of distinct CDR3 sequences, approximately 17% appearing once. Sequenced here: PBMCs from the stem cell graft donor, sampled from the stem cell graft. Receptor source: a human donor who donated a stem cell graft to a child with acute myeloid leukemia.

This clonotype was counted a few times. A junction boundary mismatches the germline segment, possibly from a read error. The chain links TRBV7-9 to TRBJ2-1; possible D gene TRBD1, 7 bases. Germline values: CDR1 SEHNR, CDR2 FQNEAQ (reference sequence). This CDR3 contains 14 residues. The CDR3 loop is CASSLVLEGAIRLF. Here the CDR3 DNA reads TGTGCCAGCAGCTTGGTTCTGGAGGGGGCGATACGGCTCTTC.

This clonotype has ten or more counts. This CDR3 is CASSPHAGDLYNEQFF. DNA of the CDR3: TGTGCCAGCAGTCCCCATGCGGGGGACCTCTACAATGAGCAGTTCTTC. The rearrangement uses TRBV12-3 or TRBV12-4 and TRBJ2-1, with TRBD2 identical over 7 bases. Losses at the gene ends were 5 bases for V and 3 bases for J; bases not matched to a gene: 10. CDR3 length equals 16 residues.

V is TRBV7-9 and J is TRBJ2-5, with D perhaps matching TRBD2 (5 bases). CDR3 length: 16 residues. CDR1 SEHNR and CDR2 FQNEAQ come from the germline V gene (reference sequence). Trimming took 3 bases from V and 2 from J, leaving 16 bases between them. The CDR3 loop is CASSFLAGRIQETQYF. The CDR3 DNA is TGTGCCAGCAGCTTCCTAGCAGGCAGGATACAAGAGACCCAGTACTTC.

Here the CDR3 reads CASSPYTRSPGTNEQYV. In DNA form, the CDR3 reads TGTGCCAGCAGCCCATATACACGTTCACCCGGAACTAACGAGCAGTACGTC. The rearrangement links TRBV5-6 to TRBJ2-7, with D hard to call. Germline lookup yields CDR1 SGHDT and CDR2 YYEEEE. Trimming took 4 bases from V and 5 from J, leaving 25 bases between them. CDR3 length equals 17 residues.

The CDR3: CASSLGRYGVFNMNTEAFF. For the CDR3, the DNA is TGTGCCAGCAGCTTAGGTCGGTACGGGGTATTCAACATGAACACTGAAGCTTTCTTT. V gene TRBV11-2 combines with J gene TRBJ1-1; D uncertain. This CDR3 spans 19 amino acids. V gave up 1 base and J gave up 0 bases, with 21 bases separating them. Germline values: CDR1 SGHAT, CDR2 FQNNGV. The full variable domain, its missing parts supplied by reference TRBV11-2 and TRBJ1-1, is EAGVAQSPRYKIIEKRQSVAFWCNPISGHATLYWYQQILGQGPKLLIQFQNNGVVDDSQLPKDRFSAERLKGVDSTLKIQPAKLEDSAVYLCASSLGRYGVFNMNTEAFFGQGTRLTVV.

This clonotype was seen repeatedly, ten times or more. The chain has TRBV5-5 and TRBJ1-6; 11 bases fit TRBD1. The CDR3 is made up of 16 amino acids. CDR1 is SGHKS, CDR2 YYEKEE, per germline (reference sequence). The V segment lost 4 bases and the J segment 7 bases; nucleotides outside the gene matches: 7. The DNA for the CDR3 is TGTGCCAGCAGCCTCTGGACAGGGGGCGGCAATTCACCCCTCCACTTT. It yields the protein CASSLWTGGGNSPLHF.

This clonotype was detected ten times or more. The chain recombines TRBV12-3 or TRBV12-4 with TRBJ2-1, with D tentatively TRBD1 (7 bases). V was clipped by 4 bases and J by 6 bases, with 16 bases between them. The CDR3 contains 15 residues. CDR3 DNA: TGTGCCAGCAGTTCCGGGACAGCCGGGGGCAATGAGCAGTTCTTC. This translates into CASSSGTAGGNEQFF.

This clonotype was counted at least ten times. The rearrangement links TRBV15 to TRBJ1-2; no definite D call. The V gene's germline CDR1 is LNHNV and CDR2 YYDKDF (reference sequence). CDR3 length equals 15 residues. The ends were cut back, 0 bases at V and 4 bases at J, with 12 bases in the middle. The CDR3 DNA sequence: TGTGCCACCAGCAGAGATCCGTCCCACGCCTATGGCTACACCTTC. The encoded protein is CATSRDPSHAYGYTF. The full variable domain, in which reference TRBV15 and TRBJ1-2 provide the parts outside the CDR3, is DAMVIQNPRYQVTQFGKPVTLSCSQTLNHNVMYWYQQKSSQAPKLLFHYYDKDFNNEADTPDNFQSRRPNTSFCFLDIRSPGLGDTAMYLCATSRDPSHAYGYTFGSGTRLTVV.

This clonotype was detected ten times or more. V is TRBV20-1 and J is TRBJ1-2; a weak D match, TRBD1 (6 bases). The germline V gene encodes CDR1 DFQATT and CDR2 SNEGSKA (reference sequence). This CDR3 comprises 13 residues. The V gene lost 3 bases and the J gene lost 7 bases, with 15 bases spanning the gap. This CDR3 is CSASKRQGSGYTF. The CDR3 nucleotides are TGCAGTGCTAGCAAACGCCAGGGGTCTGGCTACACCTTC.

This clonotype has more than one count but fewer than ten. The chain combines TRBV5-1 with TRBJ2-1; D is unclear. The V end was cut by 0 bases, the J end by 0 bases, with 7 bases between. The CDR3 is made up of 15 amino acids. Germline V gene data show CDR1 as SGHRS and CDR2 as YFSETQ. This CDR3 is CASSLDVGSYNEQFF. In DNA form, the CDR3 reads TGCGCCAGCAGCTTGGATGTTGGCTCCTACAATGAGCAGTTCTTC.

The CDR3 nucleotides are TGTGCCAGCAGCTTGAGAGGGACAGGGGAAAAGAGACTGTTTTTT. It encodes CASSLRGTGEKRLFF. The chain employs TRBV7-9 and TRBJ1-4, with 10 bases identical to TRBD1. Germline V lookup: CDR1 SEHNR, CDR2 FQNEAQ (reference sequence). CDR3 size: 15 residues. With 3 bases clipped from V and 13 bases from J, the junction kept 11 bases outside the gene matches.

Many counts were recorded for this clonotype. The J gene is TRBJ2-1, the V gene TRBV20-1; TRBD2 aligns across 10 bases. Germline CDR1 is DFQATT and CDR2 is SNEGSKA (reference sequence). The CDR3 extends over 20 amino acids. V dropped 0 bases and J dropped 0; count of bases not matched to a gene: 14. The CDR3 DNA is TGCAGTGCTAGAGATCTGGAGACATACCGACTAGCGGGCTCCTACAATGAGCAGTTCTTC. This translates into CSARDLETYRLAGSYNEQFF.

V gene TRBV20-1 combines with J gene TRBJ2-1; D is ambiguous. CDR3 size: 11 residues. V lost 3 bases and J 8 bases, leaving 8 bases between the germline ends. Germline V gene sequence: CDR1 DFQATT, CDR2 SNEGSKA (reference sequence). The CDR3 loop reads CSARGIYEQFF. The CDR3 nucleotides read TGCAGTGCTAGGGGCATATATGAGCAGTTCTTC.

This clonotype was counted at least ten times. V and J are TRBV20-1 and TRBJ1-2; the D is unclear. The CDR3 totals 13 residues. V was shortened by 1 base and J by 11 bases, with 17 bases between the two germline ends. Germline values: CDR1 DFQATT, CDR2 SNEGSKA (reference sequence). Here the CDR3 DNA reads TGCAGTGCTAGAGCCGCGGCTTCTAGACCATACACCTTC. This translates into CSARAAASRPYTF.

This clonotype has at least ten counts. The chain joins TRBV7-2 to TRBJ1-6; 7 positions match TRBD1. Looked up from germline, CDR1 is SGHTA and CDR2 is FQGNSA. The CDR3 has 15 amino acids. V was pared by 1 base and J by 8 bases, with 5 bases of the junction left unmatched. As DNA, the CDR3 is TGTGCCAGCAGCTTAGAGGGGGCCAGTGATTCACCCCTCCACTTT. Amino acid sequence: CASSLEGASDSPLHF.

Many counts were recorded for this clonotype. CDR3 sequence: CSATRGHPRGNTIYF. DNA for the CDR3: TGCAGTGCCACCCGTGGACACCCGCGGGGAAACACCATATATTTT. The gene calls are TRBV20-1 and TRBJ1-3, with D perhaps matching TRBD1 (5 bases). Deletions cut 6 bases from V and 4 bases from J, with 19 bases between. Germline V gives CDR1 DFQATT, CDR2 SNEGSKA (reference sequence). The CDR3 consists of 15 residues.

This clonotype was counted ten times or more. V gene TRBV7-2 combines with J gene TRBJ2-7, with TRBD1 matching over 9 bases. Germline assignment: CDR1 SGHTA and CDR2 FQGNSA. The CDR3 spans 12 residues. The junction had 4 bases not matched to a gene; V was cut back by 5 bases and J by 8 bases. CDR3 nucleotide sequence: TGTGCCAGCAGCCAAGGACAGGGGAAGCAGTACGTC. This translates into CASSQGQGKQYV.

The table lists this clonotype with a few counts. This chain connects TRBV20-1 to TRBJ2-5, with a tentative D call TRBD1 (6 bases). CDR1 is DFQATT, CDR2 SNEGSKA, per germline (reference sequence). With 2 bases removed from V and 2 bases from J, the gap between germline ends came to 9 bases. The CDR3 consists of 13 residues. The CDR3 DNA reads TGCAGTGCTAGATGGACAGCACAAGAGACCCAGTACTTC. Amino acids: CSARWTAQETQYF.

This clonotype was recorded at least ten times. This rearrangement joins TRBV12-3 or TRBV12-4 to TRBJ2-7; D not resolved. V gave up 0 bases and J gave up 2 bases, with 5 bases separating them. The CDR3 has 13 residues. This chain's CDR3 is CASSLARTYEQYF. The CDR3 coding sequence is TGTGCCAGCAGTTTAGCGCGAACCTACGAGCAGTACTTC.

This clonotype was seen repeatedly, ten times or more. The chain uses TRBV6-5 and TRBJ1-1, with 7 positions matching TRBD1. The junction had 4 bases not matched to a gene; V was cut back by 0 bases and J by 6 bases. This CDR3 region has 14 residues. Per germline, CDR1 MNHEY and CDR2 SVGAGI. The CDR3 DNA sequence: TGTGCCAGCAGTTACTCGCACAGGGGATCTGAAGCTTTCTTT. This sequence encodes CASSYSHRGSEAFF.

This clonotype was found many times. The chain joins TRBV20-1 to TRBJ1-5, with D possibly TRBD1 on 5 matching bases. There are 15 residues in the CDR3. Per the germline V gene, CDR1 is DFQATT and CDR2 is SNEGSKA (reference sequence). V gave up 0 bases and J gave up 6 bases, with 15 bases separating them. Here the CDR3 reads CSAREGRQGGQPQHF. CDR3 in DNA: TGCAGTGCTAGAGAGGGTCGGCAGGGCGGTCAGCCCCAGCATTTT.

The chain combines TRBV9 with TRBJ1-3; the D is unclear. V was cut by 0 bases and J by 7 bases, with 11 bases left in between. This CDR3 comprises 14 residues. Germline values: CDR1 SGDLS, CDR2 YYNGEE. CDR3 residues: CASSVEYYRNTIYF. Written as DNA, the CDR3 is TGTGCCAGCAGCGTAGAGTATTATCGGAACACCATATATTTT.

This clonotype has more than one count but fewer than ten. V usage is TRBV7-3 and J usage is TRBJ2-3; D gene unclear. V gave up 1 base and J gave up 4 bases, with 9 bases separating them. The CDR3 extends over 14 amino acids. Looked up from germline, CDR1 is SGHTA and CDR2 is FQGTGA. The CDR3 spells CASSLRHLADTQYF. The DNA for the CDR3 is TGTGCCAGCAGCTTAAGACACCTCGCAGATACGCAGTATTTT.

The chain joins TRBV11-2 to TRBJ1-3, with a possible D match to TRBD1 (6 bases). Germline values: CDR1 SGHAT, CDR2 FQNNGV. This CDR3 comprises 16 residues. Trimming removed 2 bases from V and 6 bases from J, with 17 bases in between. CDR3 sequence (DNA): TGTGCCAGCAGCTTACATGTCTCAGGGGTCAAAAACACCATATATTTT. Translation gives CASSLHVSGVKNTIYF.

The genes are TRBV12-3 or TRBV12-4 and TRBJ2-3, with D possibly matching TRBD2 (5 bases). The CDR3 is made up of 15 amino acids. The V and J ends lost 2 bases and 4 bases respectively, with 13 bases between them. The chain's CDR3 is CASSLYRPGADTQYF. CDR3 sequence (DNA): TGTGCCAGCAGTTTATACCGGCCCGGGGCAGATACGCAGTATTTT.

This clonotype was observed many times. The gene calls are TRBV6-1 and TRBJ1-2, with 8 bases identical to TRBD1. V lost 6 bases to trimming and J lost 9 bases; unmatched junction nucleotides: 12. This CDR3 is 14 amino acids long. Germline V gene data show CDR1 as MNHNS and CDR2 as SASEGT. The CDR3 DNA reads TGTGCCAGCAGCCCCCGGACAGGGAAAACTAGCTACACCTTC. Translating gives CASSPRTGKTSYTF.

This clonotype was seen repeatedly, ten times or more. The chain carries TRBV20-1 and TRBJ2-4, with D tentatively TRBD2 (6 bases). The CDR3 spans 12 residues. Trimming pared 6 bases from V and 7 bases from J, leaving 13 bases between. Germline V gene sequence: CDR1 DFQATT, CDR2 SNEGSKA (reference sequence). The CDR3, as DNA: TGCAGTGCGGTTGGCGGGGAGAACATTCAGTACTTC. This encodes CSAVGGENIQYF.